This is a list of T cell receptor beta chains from one sample in a study of T cell repertoires in cytomegalovirus infection. TCRdb reprocessed the reads via MiXCR and lists one record per CDR3 protein. Among about 890,000 distinct CDR3 sequences listed, around 31% were seen once. For these TCRs, the target antigens are not known. This sample comprised cultured CD8+ T cells from PBMCs, obtained from culture after CMV antigen stimulation. The receptor set was obtained from a human donor in good health (CMV status not recorded). Some clones in this sample may be carry-over from other donors' samples. The CDR3 runs from the conserved cysteine through the conserved F or W. D genes are given only for firm matches. Only part of the rows carry a size: once, few, many, or a class if the clone is expanded.

j_call | v_call | d_call | clone_size | cdr3_nt | cdr3_aa
TRBJ2-3 | TRBV5-4 | NA | NA | TGTGCCAGCAGCCTTCCTTACGGCACAGATACGCAGTATTTT | CASSLPYGTDTQYF
TRBJ1-4 | TRBV27 | NA | NA | TGTGTCAGCAGTTCGGACGATAATGAAAAACTGTTTTTT | CVSSSDDNEKLFF
TRBJ1-3 | TRBV6-5 | NA | few | TGTGCCAGCAGTTGGGGAAACACCATATATTTT | CASSWGNTIYF
TRBJ2-1 | TRBV6-2/TRBV6-3 | TRBD2 | NA | TGTGCCAGCAGTTATCGACTAGCACCTCGACCAGCCGAGCAGTTCTTC | CASSYRLAPRPAEQFF
TRBJ2-3 | TRBV6-5 | NA | NA | TGTGCCAGTGGACGGAGCACCACAGATACGCAGTATTTT | CASGRSTTDTQYF
TRBJ1-4 | TRBV29-1 | NA | few | TGCAGCGTTGAAAGGGCACCTGAAAAACTGTTTTTT | CSVERAPEKLFF
TRBJ2-7 | TRBV19 | NA | NA | TGTGCCAGTAGTATAGAGGGTCCTTACGAGCAGTACTTC | CASSIEGPYEQYF
TRBJ1-1 | TRBV10-3 | NA | NA | TGTGCCATCAGCTCCCGAATTCTCATCGGTGGGGATCCTGAAGCTTTCTTT | CAISSRILIGGDPEAFF
TRBJ1-6 | TRBV6-6 | TRBD1 | NA | TGTGCCAGCAGGGGGGACAGGGGCTATAATTCACCCCTCCACTTT | CASRGDRGYNSPLHF
TRBJ1-2 | TRBV28 | NA | NA | TGTGCCAGCAGGGGGATTGTGACAACGCGTCGGAACTATGGCTACACCTTC | CASRGIVTTRRNYGYTF
TRBJ1-5 | TRBV6-1 | TRBD1 | few | TGTGCCAGCAGTGAAGACAGGGGAATACAGCCCCAGCATTTT | CASSEDRGIQPQHF
TRBJ1-5 | TRBV6-5 | TRBD1 | NA | TGTGCCAGCGGGGATGGGACAGGGGGCCCAAGTCAGCCCCAGCATTTT | CASGDGTGGPSQPQHF
TRBJ2-1 | TRBV4-1 | NA | NA | TGCGCCAGCAGCCTCCCCCTTTCAAGCTCCTACAATGAGCAGTTCTTC | CASSLPLSSSYNEQFF
TRBJ2-3 | TRBV6-5 | TRBD2 | NA | TGTGCCAGCAGCCCGACTAGCGGGGGGGCCTTCGGGGATACGCAGTATTTT | CASSPTSGGAFGDTQYF
TRBJ2-5 | TRBV15 | TRBD1 | few | TGTGCCACCAGCAGAAGACAGGGGGACCAAGAGACCCAGTACTTC | CATSRRQGDQETQYF
TRBJ1-1 | TRBV12-3/TRBV12-4 | NA | many | TGTGCCGCCAGGGGAGCATGGGGTAAGAACACTGAAGCTTTCTTT | CAARGAWGKNTEAFF
TRBJ2-1 | TRBV27 | NA | NA | TGTGCCAGCAGTTTGGGGGGCAAGCAGTTCTTC | CASSLGGKQFF
TRBJ2-3 | TRBV7-7 | TRBD2 | many | TGTGCTAGCAGCTCAAATCCAGCGGGGCCCCCAGATACGCAGTATTTT | CASSSNPAGPPDTQYF
TRBJ2-5 | TRBV2 | NA | few | TGTGCCAGCAGGGATTCAGAGGAGACCCAGTACTTC | CASRDSEETQYF
TRBJ2-2 | TRBV19 | TRBD2 | NA | TGTGCCAGTAGTATAGATGGGCTAGCGGGGCCACCGAACACCGGGGAGCTGTTTTTT | CASSIDGLAGPPNTGELFF
TRBJ1-1 | TRBV18 | NA | NA | TGTGCCAGCTCACCACCATGGCAGGAGACTGAAGCTTTCTTT | CASSPPWQETEAFF
TRBJ1-1 | TRBV9 | NA | NA | TGTGCCAGCAGCGTAGCTTCCCTTGGTGGAGAGGGAGAAGCTTTCTTT | CASSVASLGGEGEAFF
TRBJ1-5 | TRBV6-2/TRBV6-3 | NA | few | TGTGCCAGCAGTTTCTCACTCGGGGCAAAAATTCAGCCCCAGCATTTT | CASSFSLGAKIQPQHF
TRBJ1-4 | TRBV7-9 | NA | few | TGTGCCAGCAGCTTGGTGCTGACAGGAGCTAATGAAAAACTGTTTTTT | CASSLVLTGANEKLFF
TRBJ1-1 | TRBV19 | NA | NA | TGTGCCAGTAGTATAGATTATCATCAGACTGAAGCTTTCTTT | CASSIDYHQTEAFF
TRBJ2-1 | TRBV15 | NA | NA | TGTGCCACCAGCAGAGATGACCGAGCAGGAGCCAATGAGCAGTTCTTC | CATSRDDRAGANEQFF
TRBJ2-3 | TRBV11-3 | NA | few | TGTGCCAGCAGTCTTACCACGGACAGACAATATACGCAGTATTTT | CASSLTTDRQYTQYF
TRBJ1-2 | TRBV27 | NA | NA | TGTGCCAGCAGTTTCCTAGCTCGCCCGGGGCATGGGGAGGGCTACACCTTC | CASSFLARPGHGEGYTF